This T cell receptor (beta chain) was documented in a study of blood T cells in healthy people across ages. For the study at large: Template switching recovered approximately one barcoded beta molecule for every two T cells.

In each sample, at least 6.5 million PBMCs were isolated. V lost 10 bases and J 0 bases, leaving 13 bases between the germline ends. The CDR3 consists of 13 residues. Germline CDR1 SNHLY, CDR2 FYNNEI. This clonotype has only a few counts. The use of a sample-barcoded 5' primer and a J-beta primer mix characterized a second PCR of 7 to 11 cycles. One entry per CDR3 protein results from TCRdb running MiXCR on the 5' RACE reads. Among about 800,000 distinct CDR3 sequences listed, 46% were seen once. This sequence joins TRBV2 and TRBJ2-7; D may be TRBD1 or TRBD2 (5 bases each). This receptor was obtained from a man at least 80 years old in good health. The specimen was blood. The CDR3 spells CAIQGTLSYEQYF. The CDR3 nucleotides are TGTGCCATCCAAGGGACCCTCTCCTACGAGCAGTACTTC.